What follows describes a single T cell receptor beta chain. Its matching antigen is unknown. This specimen belongs to a study of blood T cells in healthy people across ages. Study conclusions and caveats: Roughly linear declines in TCR beta diversity per million T cells occurred with age. The CMV status of each donor remained undetermined, and this could have confounded shifts in expanded clonotypes.

Combining a sample-barcoded 5' primer with a J-beta primer mix, a second PCR ran for about 7 to 11 cycles. TCRdb re-called the 5' RACE reads through MiXCR, storing one row per CDR3 protein. The table includes 780,000 or so distinct CDR3 sequences, about 55% detected once. Germline V gene lookup returns CDR1 MNHEY and CDR2 SVGEGT. V lost 0 bases to trimming and J lost 9 bases; unmatched junction nucleotides: 4. The CDR3 has 13 residues. Each donor had 9 to 10 milliliters of peripheral blood drawn. Each sample provided at least 6 micrograms of extracted total RNA. The clonotype originates from a man aged 80 or over in good health. V and J are TRBV6-2 or TRBV6-3 and TRBJ2-5, with TRBD2 matching over 7 bases. The sample consisted of blood. The CDR3 loop is CASSYSLLASQYF. CDR3 DNA: TGTGCCAGCAGTTACTCTCTACTAGCGTCCCAGTACTTC.